The clone carrying this TCR beta chain was counted only a few times. Its target is unknown. The sample originates from a study of beta chain features in type 1 diabetes. Study observations and caveats: Moderately but significantly shorter TCRB CDR3s were found in Type 1 diabetes patients in all four CD4+ subsets.

Between the trimmed V and J ends, which lost 5 bases and 4 bases, there was a span of 8 bases. The length of the CDR3 is 12 residues. Germline V gives CDR1 SGHTA, CDR2 FQGNSA. Expressed TCRB transcripts got sequenced, as all isolated RNA was reverse transcribed. Sequencing used immunoSEQ multiplex PCR; TCRdb keeps in-frame clones, though not all of them. The sample records almost 350,000 clones, roughly a tenth being singletons. The sample comprised central memory CD4+ T cells from blood. The chain carries TRBV7-2 and TRBJ2-5; D not resolved. This receptor was obtained from a man under 40 with type 1 diabetes. The CDR3 DNA sequence: TGTGCCAGCAGCCCTCCGGGAGAGACCCAGTACTTC. It yields the protein CASSPPGETQYF.